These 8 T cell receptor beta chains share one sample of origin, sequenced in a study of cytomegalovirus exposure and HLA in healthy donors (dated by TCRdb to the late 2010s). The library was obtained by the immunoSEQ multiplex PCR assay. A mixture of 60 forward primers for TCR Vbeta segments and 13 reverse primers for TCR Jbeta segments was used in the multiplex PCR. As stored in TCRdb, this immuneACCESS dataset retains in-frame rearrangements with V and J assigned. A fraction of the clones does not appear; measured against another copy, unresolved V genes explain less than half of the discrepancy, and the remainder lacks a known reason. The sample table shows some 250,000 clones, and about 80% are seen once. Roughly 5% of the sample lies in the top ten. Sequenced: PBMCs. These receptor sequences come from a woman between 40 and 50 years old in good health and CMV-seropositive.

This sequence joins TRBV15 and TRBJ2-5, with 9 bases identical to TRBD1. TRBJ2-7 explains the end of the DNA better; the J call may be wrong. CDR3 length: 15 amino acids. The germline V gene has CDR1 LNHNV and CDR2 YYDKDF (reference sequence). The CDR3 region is CATSRNPGQGHEQYF. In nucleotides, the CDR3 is TGTGCCACCAGCAGAAATCCGGGACAGGGCCACGAGCAGTACTTC.

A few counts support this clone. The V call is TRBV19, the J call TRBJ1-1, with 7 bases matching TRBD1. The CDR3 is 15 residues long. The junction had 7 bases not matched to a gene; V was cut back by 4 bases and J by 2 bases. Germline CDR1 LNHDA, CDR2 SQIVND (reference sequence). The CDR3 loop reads CASSTGGGLNTEAFF. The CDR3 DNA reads TGTGCCAGTAGTACAGGGGGTGGGCTCAACACTGAAGCTTTCTTT.

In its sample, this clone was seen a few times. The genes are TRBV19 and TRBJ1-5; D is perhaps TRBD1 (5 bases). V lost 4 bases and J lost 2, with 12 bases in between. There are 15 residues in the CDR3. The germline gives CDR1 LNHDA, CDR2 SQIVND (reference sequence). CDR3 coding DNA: TGTGCCAGTAGTACCCCCAGGGAAGGCAATCAGCCCCAGCATTTT. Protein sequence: CASSTPREGNQPQHF. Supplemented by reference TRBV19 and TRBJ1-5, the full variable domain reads DGGITQSPKYLFRKEGQNVTLSCEQNLNHDAMYWYRQDPGQGLRLIYYSQIVNDFQKGDIAEGYSVSREKKESFPLTVTSAQKNPTAFYLCASSTPREGNQPQHFGDGTRLSIL.

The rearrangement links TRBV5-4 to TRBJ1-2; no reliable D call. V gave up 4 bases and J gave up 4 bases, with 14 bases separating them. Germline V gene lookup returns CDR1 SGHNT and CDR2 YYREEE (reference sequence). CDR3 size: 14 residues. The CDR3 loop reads CASSQPGNVYGYTF. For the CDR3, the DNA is TGTGCCAGCAGCCAACCCGGGAACGTCTATGGCTACACCTTC.

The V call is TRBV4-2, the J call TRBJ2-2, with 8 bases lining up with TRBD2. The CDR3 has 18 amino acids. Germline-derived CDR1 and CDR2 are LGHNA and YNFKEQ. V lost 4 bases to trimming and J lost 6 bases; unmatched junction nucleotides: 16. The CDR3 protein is CASSPSKIRGGKSGELFF. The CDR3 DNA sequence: TGTGCCAGCAGCCCATCTAAGATTCGGGGGGGCAAGTCCGGGGAGCTGTTTTTT.

The CDR3 here is CASSPGQGRNYGYTF. The DNA for the CDR3 is TGTGCCAGCTCCCCGGGACAGGGGAGAAACTATGGCTACACCTTC. The rearrangement links TRBV18 to TRBJ1-2, with 10 bases identical to TRBD1. This CDR3 has 15 amino acids. J lost 2 bases, V lost 6 bases, and 6 bases had no gene match. Germline values: CDR1 KGHSH, CDR2 LQKENI.

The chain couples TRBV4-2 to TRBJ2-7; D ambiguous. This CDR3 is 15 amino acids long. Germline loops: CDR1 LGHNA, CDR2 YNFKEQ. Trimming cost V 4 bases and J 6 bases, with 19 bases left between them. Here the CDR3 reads CASSPYLTQDGEQYF. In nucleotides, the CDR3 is TGTGCCAGCAGCCCCTACCTGACCCAGGATGGCGAGCAGTACTTC.

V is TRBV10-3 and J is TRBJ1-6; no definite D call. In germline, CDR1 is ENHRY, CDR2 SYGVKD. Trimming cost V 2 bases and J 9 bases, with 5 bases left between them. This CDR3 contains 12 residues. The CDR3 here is CAISERGSPLHF. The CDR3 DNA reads TGTGCCATCAGTGAGCGGGGTTCACCCCTCCACTTT.